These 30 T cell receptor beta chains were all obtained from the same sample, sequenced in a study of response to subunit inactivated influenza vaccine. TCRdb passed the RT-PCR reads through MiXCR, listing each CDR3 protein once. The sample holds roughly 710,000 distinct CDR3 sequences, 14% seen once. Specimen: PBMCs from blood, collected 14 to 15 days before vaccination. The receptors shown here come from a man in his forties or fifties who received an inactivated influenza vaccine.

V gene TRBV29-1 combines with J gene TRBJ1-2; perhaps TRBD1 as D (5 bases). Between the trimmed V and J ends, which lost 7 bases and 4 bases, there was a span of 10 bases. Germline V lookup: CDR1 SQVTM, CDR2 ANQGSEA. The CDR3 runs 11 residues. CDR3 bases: TGCAGCGGCCTCGGGGGCTATGGCTACACCTTC. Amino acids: CSGLGGYGYTF. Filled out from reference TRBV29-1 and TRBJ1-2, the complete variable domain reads SAVISQKPSRDICQRGTSLTIQCQVDSQVTMMFWYRQQPGQSLTLIATANQGSEATYESGFVIDKFPISRPNLTFSTLTVSNMSPEDSSIYLCSGLGGYGYTFGSGTRLTVV.

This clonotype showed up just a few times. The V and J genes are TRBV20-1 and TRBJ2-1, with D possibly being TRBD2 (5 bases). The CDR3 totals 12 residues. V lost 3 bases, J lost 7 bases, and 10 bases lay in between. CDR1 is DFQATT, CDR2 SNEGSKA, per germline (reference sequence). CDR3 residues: CSASFSENEQFF. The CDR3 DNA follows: TGCAGTGCTAGTTTTAGCGAGAATGAGCAGTTCTTC.

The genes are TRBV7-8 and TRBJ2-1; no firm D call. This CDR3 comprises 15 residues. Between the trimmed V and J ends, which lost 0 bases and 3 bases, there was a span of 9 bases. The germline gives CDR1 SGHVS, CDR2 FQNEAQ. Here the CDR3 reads CASSLAPGGYNEQFF. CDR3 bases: TGTGCCAGCAGCTTAGCACCCGGCGGCTACAATGAGCAGTTCTTC.

In DNA form, the CDR3 reads TGCGCCAGCAGCTGGGGTGACAGGAGCTCTGGAAACACCATATATTTT. Translating it yields CASSWGDRSSGNTIYF. The V gene is TRBV5-1, the J gene TRBJ1-3, with a tentative D call TRBD1 (6 bases). The V gene's germline CDR1 is SGHRS and CDR2 YFSETQ. The CDR3 has 16 amino acids. Trimming stripped 3 bases from V and 0 bases from J, with 13 bases between. The full variable domain, rest sourced from reference TRBV5-1 and TRBJ1-3, is KAGVTQTPRYLIKTRGQQVTLSCSPISGHRSVSWYQQTPGQGLQFLFEYFSETQRNKGNFPGRFSGRQFSNSRSEMNVSTLELGDSALYLCASSWGDRSSGNTIYFGEGSWLTVV.

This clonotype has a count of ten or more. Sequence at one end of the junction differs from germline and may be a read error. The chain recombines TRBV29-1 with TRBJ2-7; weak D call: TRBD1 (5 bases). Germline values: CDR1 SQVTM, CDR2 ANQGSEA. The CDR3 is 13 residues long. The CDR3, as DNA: TGCAGCGGACAAGAAGGGCAGGGCATGGGTAGGTTCTTC. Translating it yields CSGQEGQGMGRFF.

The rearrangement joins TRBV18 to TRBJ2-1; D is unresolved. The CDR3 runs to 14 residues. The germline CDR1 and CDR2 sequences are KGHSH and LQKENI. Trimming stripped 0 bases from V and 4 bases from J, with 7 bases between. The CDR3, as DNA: TGTGCCAGCTCACCACCATCCTTTTACAATGAGCAGTTCTTC. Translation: CASSPPSFYNEQFF.

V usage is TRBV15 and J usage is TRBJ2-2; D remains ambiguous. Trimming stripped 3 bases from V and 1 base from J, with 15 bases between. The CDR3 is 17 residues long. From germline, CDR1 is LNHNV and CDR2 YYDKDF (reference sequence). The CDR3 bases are TGTGCCACCAGCAGTCACTCTAGACAAGAGAACACCGGGGAGCTGTTTTTT. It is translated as CATSSHSRQENTGELFF.

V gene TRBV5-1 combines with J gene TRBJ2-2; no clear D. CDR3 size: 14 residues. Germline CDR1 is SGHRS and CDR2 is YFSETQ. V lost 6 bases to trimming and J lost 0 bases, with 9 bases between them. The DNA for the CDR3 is TGCGCCAGCAAGTTAACCACGAACACCGGGGAGCTGTTTTTT. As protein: CASKLTTNTGELFF.

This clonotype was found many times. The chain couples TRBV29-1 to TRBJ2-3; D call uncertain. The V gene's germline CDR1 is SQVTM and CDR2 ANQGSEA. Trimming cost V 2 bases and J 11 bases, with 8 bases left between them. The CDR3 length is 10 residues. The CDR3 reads CSVETGEQYF. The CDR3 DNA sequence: TGCAGCGTTGAAACCGGAGAGCAGTATTTT.

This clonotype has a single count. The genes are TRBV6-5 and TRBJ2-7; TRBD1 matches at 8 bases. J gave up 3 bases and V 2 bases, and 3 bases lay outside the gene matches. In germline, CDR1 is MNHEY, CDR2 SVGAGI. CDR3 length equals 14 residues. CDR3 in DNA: TGTGCCAGCAGTTACCGGGACAGGAACTACGAGCAGTACTTC. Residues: CASSYRDRNYEQYF.

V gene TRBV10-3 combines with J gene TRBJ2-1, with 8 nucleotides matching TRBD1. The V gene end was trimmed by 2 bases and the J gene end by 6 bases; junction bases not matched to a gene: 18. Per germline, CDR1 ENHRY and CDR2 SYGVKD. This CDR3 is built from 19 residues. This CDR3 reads CAISEGAPGIGQGLNEQFF. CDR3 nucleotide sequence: TGTGCCATCAGTGAGGGGGCCCCGGGGATTGGACAGGGCCTCAATGAGCAGTTCTTC.

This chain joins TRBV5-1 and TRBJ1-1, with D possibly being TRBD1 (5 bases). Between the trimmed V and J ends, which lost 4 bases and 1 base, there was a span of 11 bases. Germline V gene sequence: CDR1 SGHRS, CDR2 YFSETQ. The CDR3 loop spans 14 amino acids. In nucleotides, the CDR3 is TGCGCCAGCAGCACCCAGGGTCAGAACACTGAAGCTTTCTTT. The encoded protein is CASSTQGQNTEAFF.

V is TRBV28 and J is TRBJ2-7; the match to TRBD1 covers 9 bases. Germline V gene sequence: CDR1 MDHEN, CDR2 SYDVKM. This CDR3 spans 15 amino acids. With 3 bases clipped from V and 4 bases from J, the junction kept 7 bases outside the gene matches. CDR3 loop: CASSFLRDRVYEQYF. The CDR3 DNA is TGTGCCAGCAGTTTCCTCCGGGACAGGGTGTACGAGCAGTACTTC.

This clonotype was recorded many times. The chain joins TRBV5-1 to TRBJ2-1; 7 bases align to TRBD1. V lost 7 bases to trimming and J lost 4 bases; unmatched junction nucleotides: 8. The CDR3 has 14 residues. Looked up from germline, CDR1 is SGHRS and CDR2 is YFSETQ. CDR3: CASRADRVYNEQFF. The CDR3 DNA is TGCGCCAGCCGCGCCGACAGGGTATACAATGAGCAGTTCTTC.

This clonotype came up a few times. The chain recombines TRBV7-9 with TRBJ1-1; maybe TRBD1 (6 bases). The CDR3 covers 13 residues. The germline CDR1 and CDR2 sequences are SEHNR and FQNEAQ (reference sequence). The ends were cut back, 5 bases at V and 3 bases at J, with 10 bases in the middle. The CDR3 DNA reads TGTGCCAGCAGCCGGGACACCTACACTGAAGCTTTCTTT. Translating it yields CASSRDTYTEAFF. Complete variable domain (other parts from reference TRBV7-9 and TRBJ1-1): DTGVSQNPRHKITKRGQNVTFRCDPISEHNRLYWYRQTLGQGPEFLTYFQNEAQLEKSRLLSDRFSAERPKGSFSTLEIQRTEQGDSAMYLCASSRDTYTEAFFGQGTRLTVV.

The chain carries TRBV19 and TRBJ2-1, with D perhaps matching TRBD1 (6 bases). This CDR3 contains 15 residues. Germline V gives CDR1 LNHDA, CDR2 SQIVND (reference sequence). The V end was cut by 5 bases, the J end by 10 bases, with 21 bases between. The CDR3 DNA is TGTGCCAGTAGTCAAGGGACACAGGTCCCAGGGGAGCAGTTCTTC. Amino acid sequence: CASSQGTQVPGEQFF.

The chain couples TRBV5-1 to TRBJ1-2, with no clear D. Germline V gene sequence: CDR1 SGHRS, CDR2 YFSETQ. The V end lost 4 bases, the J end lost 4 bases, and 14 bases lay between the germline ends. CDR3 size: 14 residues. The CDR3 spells CASSAQDAAYGYTF. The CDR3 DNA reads TGCGCCAGCAGCGCTCAGGACGCCGCCTATGGCTACACCTTC.

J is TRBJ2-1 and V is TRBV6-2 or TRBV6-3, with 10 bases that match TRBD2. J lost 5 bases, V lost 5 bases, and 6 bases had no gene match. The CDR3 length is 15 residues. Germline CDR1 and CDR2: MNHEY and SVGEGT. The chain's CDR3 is CASSQLAGPNNEQFF. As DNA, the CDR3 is TGTGCCAGCAGTCAACTAGCGGGACCGAACAATGAGCAGTTCTTC.

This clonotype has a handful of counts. Written as DNA, the CDR3 is TGCGCCAGCAGCCCAACAGGGCTAGCGGGAGTATGGAATGAGCAGTTCTTC. Translated: CASSPTGLAGVWNEQFF. The chain couples TRBV5-1 to TRBJ2-1; TRBD2 matches at 10 bases. The CDR3 runs to 17 residues. Losses at the gene ends were 4 bases for V and 7 bases for J; bases not matched to a gene: 14. The germline V gene has CDR1 SGHRS and CDR2 YFSETQ.

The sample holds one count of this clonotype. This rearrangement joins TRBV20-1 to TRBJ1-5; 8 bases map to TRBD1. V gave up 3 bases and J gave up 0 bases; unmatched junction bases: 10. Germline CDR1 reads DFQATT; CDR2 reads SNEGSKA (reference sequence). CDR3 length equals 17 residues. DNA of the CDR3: TGCAGTGCTAGTAATGACAGGGGAATTTATAGCAATCAGCCCCAGCATTTT. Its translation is CSASNDRGIYSNQPQHF.

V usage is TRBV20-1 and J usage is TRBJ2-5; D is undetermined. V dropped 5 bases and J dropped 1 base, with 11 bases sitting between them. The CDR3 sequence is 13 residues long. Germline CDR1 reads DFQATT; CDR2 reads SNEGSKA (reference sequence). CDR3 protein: CSAAGPLQETQYF. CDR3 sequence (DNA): TGCAGTGCTGCCGGGCCTCTCCAAGAGACCCAGTACTTC.

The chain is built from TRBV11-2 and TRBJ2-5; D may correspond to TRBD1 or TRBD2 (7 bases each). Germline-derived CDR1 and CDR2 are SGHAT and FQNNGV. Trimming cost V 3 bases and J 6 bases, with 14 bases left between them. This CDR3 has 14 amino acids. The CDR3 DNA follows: TGTGCCAGCAGCTTGGGAGGGGGCGGGCAGACCCAGTACTTC. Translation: CASSLGGGGQTQYF.

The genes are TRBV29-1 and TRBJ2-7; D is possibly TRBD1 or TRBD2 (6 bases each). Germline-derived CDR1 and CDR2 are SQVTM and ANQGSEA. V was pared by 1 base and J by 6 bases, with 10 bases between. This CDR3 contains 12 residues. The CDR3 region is CSVEGGGPEQYF. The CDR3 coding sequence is TGCAGCGTTGAAGGAGGGGGGCCCGAGCAGTACTTC.

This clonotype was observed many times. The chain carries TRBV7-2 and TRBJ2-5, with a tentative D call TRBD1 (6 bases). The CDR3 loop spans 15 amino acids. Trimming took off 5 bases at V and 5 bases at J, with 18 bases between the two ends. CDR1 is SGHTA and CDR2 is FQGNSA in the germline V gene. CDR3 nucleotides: TGTGCCAGCAGCCCCGCTACAGGGTTCATGGAGACCCAGTACTTC. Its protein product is CASSPATGFMETQYF.

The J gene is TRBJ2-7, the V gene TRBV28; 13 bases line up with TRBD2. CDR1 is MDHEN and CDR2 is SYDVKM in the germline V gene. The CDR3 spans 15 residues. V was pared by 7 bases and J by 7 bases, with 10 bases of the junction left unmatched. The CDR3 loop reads CASIHMGLAGKEQYF. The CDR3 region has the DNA TGTGCCAGCATTCACATGGGACTAGCGGGGAAAGAGCAGTACTTC.

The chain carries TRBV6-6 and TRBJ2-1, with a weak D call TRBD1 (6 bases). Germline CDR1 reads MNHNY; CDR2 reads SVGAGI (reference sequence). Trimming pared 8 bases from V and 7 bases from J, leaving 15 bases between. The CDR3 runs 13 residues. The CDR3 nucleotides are TGTGCCAGCGGGGTCCATCAGGGGAATGAGCAGTTCTTC. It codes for CASGVHQGNEQFF.

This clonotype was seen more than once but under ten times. The CDR3 is CASSYPGRGPREQYF. Here the CDR3 DNA reads TGTGCCAGCAGTTACCCGGGACGGGGCCCAAGGGAGCAGTACTTC. The V gene is TRBV6-5, the J gene TRBJ2-7, with D tentatively TRBD1 or TRBD2 (5 bases each). The CDR3 runs 15 residues. From germline, CDR1 is MNHEY and CDR2 SVGAGI. The germline V and J ends were trimmed by 2 bases and 7 bases, with 18 bases remaining between them.

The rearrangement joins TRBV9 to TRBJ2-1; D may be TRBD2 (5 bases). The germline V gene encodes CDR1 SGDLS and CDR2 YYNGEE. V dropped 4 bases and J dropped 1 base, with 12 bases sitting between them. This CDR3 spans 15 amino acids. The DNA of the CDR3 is TGTGCCAGCAGCACCCCGGGCGGGTCCTACAATGAGCAGTTCTTC. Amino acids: CASSTPGGSYNEQFF.

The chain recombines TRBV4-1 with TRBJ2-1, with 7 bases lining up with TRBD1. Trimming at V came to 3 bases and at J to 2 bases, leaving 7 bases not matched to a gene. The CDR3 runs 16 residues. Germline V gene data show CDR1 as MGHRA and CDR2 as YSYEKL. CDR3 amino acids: CASSQDWGTAYNEQFF. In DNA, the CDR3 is TGCGCCAGCAGCCAGGACTGGGGGACAGCCTACAATGAGCAGTTCTTC.

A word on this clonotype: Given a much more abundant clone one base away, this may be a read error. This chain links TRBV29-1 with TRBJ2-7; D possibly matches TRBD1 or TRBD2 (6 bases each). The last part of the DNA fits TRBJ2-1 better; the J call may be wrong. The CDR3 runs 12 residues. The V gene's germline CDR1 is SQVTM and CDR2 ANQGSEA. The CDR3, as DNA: TGCAGCGTCAAGGGGGGCTACGGCGAGCAGTTCTTC. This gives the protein CSVKGGYGEQFF.